A single sample is the source of the 19 T cell receptor beta chains below, sequenced in a study of T cells after yellow fever vaccination. TCRdb called the 5' RACE reads again in MiXCR, with one record for every CDR3 protein. Altogether under 600,000 distinct CDR3 sequences are present, about 13% being singletons, with the ten largest covering about 14%. Sequencing was performed on PBMCs, taken on the day of the yellow fever booster vaccination. The receptors originated from a man aged 30-40 years who received the YFV17D yellow fever vaccine.

The gene calls are TRBV18 and TRBJ2-7, with TRBD1 as a possible D gene (6 bases). This CDR3 comprises 14 residues. V was cut by 5 bases and J by 3 bases, with 14 bases left in between. Germline lookup yields CDR1 KGHSH and CDR2 LQKENI. DNA for the CDR3: TGTGCCAGCTCAGCCGCCACAGGGAACTACGAGCAGTACTTC. Translating it yields CASSAATGNYEQYF.

The chain is built from TRBV7-2 and TRBJ2-7, with 9 bases identical to TRBD2. Trimming at V came to 1 base and at J to 9 bases, leaving 13 bases not matched to a gene. CDR1 and CDR2 (germline): SGHTA, FQGNSA. This CDR3 contains 16 residues. CDR3 bases: TGTGCCAGCAGCTTAGGACATCGCGGGAGGGAAGAACCGCAGTACTTC. This gives the protein CASSLGHRGREEPQYF.

The chain recombines TRBV10-3 with TRBJ1-2; D may be TRBD1 (6 bases). The CDR3 is 14 amino acids. Germline values: CDR1 ENHRY, CDR2 SYGVKD. Trimming removed 4 bases at V and 5 bases at J, with 14 bases between. CDR3 DNA: TGTGCCATCAGTGGGATGACAGGAGCTTATGGCTACACCTTC. Translation gives CAISGMTGAYGYTF.

This clonotype was recorded at least ten times. V gene TRBV29-1 combines with J gene TRBJ2-1; D unresolved. The V gene lost 5 bases and the J gene lost 1 base, with 12 bases spanning the gap. In germline, CDR1 is SQVTM, CDR2 ANQGSEA. CDR3 length: 14 residues. This chain's CDR3 is CSVIPPPSYNEQFF. CDR3 DNA: TGCAGCGTTATCCCCCCCCCGTCCTACAATGAGCAGTTCTTC.

This clonotype appeared once. The chain carries TRBV5-5 and TRBJ2-1; 9 nucleotides match TRBD2. Per germline, CDR1 SGHKS and CDR2 YYEKEE (reference sequence). This CDR3 comprises 14 residues. The V gene end was trimmed by 2 bases and the J gene end by 8 bases; junction bases not matched to a gene: 5. CDR3 DNA sequence: TGTGCCAGCAGCTTCGAGCGGGAGGTTTATGAGCAGTTCTTC. Encoded protein: CASSFEREVYEQFF.

The chain couples TRBV5-5 to TRBJ1-2; D ambiguous. The CDR3 length is 14 residues. Germline V gene data show CDR1 as SGHKS and CDR2 as YYEKEE (reference sequence). V was cut by 7 bases and J by 5 bases, with 18 bases left in between. CDR3 in amino acids: CASAPRTEGYGYTF. In nucleotides, the CDR3 is TGTGCCAGCGCGCCCCGAACGGAAGGATATGGCTACACCTTC.

This clonotype was counted ten times or more. The chain combines TRBV15 with TRBJ1-1; D unresolved. Between the trimmed V and J ends, which lost 3 bases and 1 base, there was a span of 6 bases. Germline CDR1 is LNHNV and CDR2 is YYDKDF (reference sequence). CDR3 length equals 13 residues. The CDR3 protein is CATSSYKNTEAFF. CDR3 in DNA: TGTGCCACCAGCAGTTACAAGAACACTGAAGCTTTCTTT.

The table lists this clonotype with a few counts. V and J are TRBV12-3 or TRBV12-4 and TRBJ1-3, with D possibly being TRBD1 (5 bases). Trimming took off 3 bases at V and 2 bases at J, with 11 bases between the two ends. CDR3 size: 15 residues. CDR3 nucleotides: TGTGCCAGCAGTTTTAGTGGGGGAACTGGAAACACCATATATTTT. It translates to CASSFSGGTGNTIYF.

CDR3 nucleotides: TGTGCCAGCAGCTTAGGTCCTAGCGGGAGGGCCAACACCGGGGAGCTGTTTTTT. Residues: CASSLGPSGRANTGELFF. The chain links TRBV11-2 to TRBJ2-2; the match to TRBD2 covers 12 bases. The germline V gene encodes CDR1 SGHAT and CDR2 FQNNGV. The trim removed 1 base at V and 2 bases at J, leaving 5 bases unmatched. CDR3 length equals 18 residues.

The CDR3 nucleotides read TGTGCCAGCAGAGGGGCGTCATCCTACGAGCAGTACTTC. It encodes CASRGASSYEQYF. The J gene is TRBJ2-7, the V gene TRBV28, with a weak D call TRBD1 (5 bases). The CDR3 spans 13 residues. Trimming removed 6 bases at V and 1 base at J, with 10 bases between. Germline assignment: CDR1 MDHEN and CDR2 SYDVKM.

This clonotype was recorded many times. The chain employs TRBV4-2 and TRBJ2-7; the match to TRBD1 covers 8 bases. CDR1 is LGHNA and CDR2 is YNFKEQ in the germline V gene. V gave up 2 bases and J gave up 0 bases; unmatched junction bases: 3. CDR3 size: 15 residues. CDR3 coding DNA: TGTGCCAGCAGCCAACGACAGGGGCTCTCCTACGAGCAGTACTTC. It codes for CASSQRQGLSYEQYF.

In nucleotides, the CDR3 is TGCAGTGCTAGTCGTGGCGGGAGGGCCGGCGATGAGCAGTTCTTC. Protein sequence: CSASRGGRAGDEQFF. This chain connects TRBV20-1 to TRBJ2-1; 9 bases match TRBD2. Germline V gene sequence: CDR1 DFQATT, CDR2 SNEGSKA (reference sequence). The CDR3 spans 15 residues. The trim removed 3 bases at V and 8 bases at J, leaving 11 bases unmatched.

This clonotype turned up a few times. CDR3 amino acids: CASSFIGGGLGYTF. The DNA for the CDR3 is TGTGCCAGCAGTTTTATAGGGGGAGGGTTAGGCTACACCTTC. The chain is built from TRBV12-3 or TRBV12-4 and TRBJ1-2, with TRBD1 as a possible D gene (6 bases). CDR3 length equals 14 residues. V was shortened by 3 bases and J by 8 bases, with 16 bases between the two germline ends.

This clonotype was counted only a few times. V usage is TRBV5-6 and J usage is TRBJ1-1; D is uncertain. The CDR3 has 14 amino acids. Trimming removed 3 bases from V and 6 bases from J, with 15 bases in between. Germline assignment: CDR1 SGHDT and CDR2 YYEEEE. The CDR3 DNA is TGTGCCAGCAGCTCCTCCGGGCGAGGACCTGAAGCTTTCTTT. Translation: CASSSSGRGPEAFF.

This clonotype was seen a few times. This rearrangement joins TRBV5-1 to TRBJ1-4; a possible D gene is TRBD1 (6 bases). Deletions cut 4 bases from V and 2 bases from J, with 12 bases between. Germline CDR1 reads SGHRS; CDR2 reads YFSETQ. The CDR3 length is 15 residues. CDR3 amino acids: CASSPNRATNEKLFF. Written as DNA, the CDR3 is TGCGCCAGCAGCCCAAACAGGGCTACTAATGAAAAACTGTTTTTT.

This clonotype has a handful of counts. The V and J genes are TRBV20-1 and TRBJ2-3, with 7 positions matching TRBD1. This CDR3 region has 15 residues. V gave up 0 bases and J gave up 4 bases; unmatched junction bases: 7. Per germline, CDR1 DFQATT and CDR2 SNEGSKA (reference sequence). CDR3 nucleotide sequence: TGCAGTGCTAGAGATTTAGCAGGGGGTTCAGATACGCAGTATTTT. It translates to CSARDLAGGSDTQYF.

This clonotype was seen only a few times. The V and J genes are TRBV27 and TRBJ1-4; D gene uncertain. With 8 bases removed from V and 8 bases from J, the gap between germline ends came to 12 bases. There are 12 residues in the CDR3. Germline V gene sequence: CDR1 MNHEY, CDR2 SMNVEV (reference sequence). The CDR3 protein is CASGRNREKLFF. The CDR3 DNA is TGTGCCAGCGGCAGGAACAGAGAAAAACTGTTTTTT.

This clonotype turned up a few times. This chain joins TRBV24-1 and TRBJ2-5; D gene unclear. Trimming stripped 5 bases from V and 5 bases from J, with 8 bases between. The CDR3 totals 12 residues. Looked up from germline, CDR1 is KGHDR and CDR2 is SFDVKD. In nucleotides, the CDR3 is TGTGCCACCAGTGCTTGGGGTGAGACCCAGTACTTC. This translates into CATSAWGETQYF.

This clonotype was seen ten or more times. The rearrangement joins TRBV7-2 to TRBJ2-2; 11 bases are shared with TRBD1. J gave up 6 bases and V 8 bases, and 5 bases lay outside the gene matches. Germline V gene data show CDR1 as SGHTA and CDR2 as FQGNSA. CDR3 length: 14 residues. CDR3 residues: CASEPGQGAGELFF. The CDR3 bases are TGTGCCAGCGAACCGGGACAGGGGGCCGGGGAGCTGTTTTTT.